This TCR beta chain comes out of a study of cytotoxic CD8 clonotypes in ibrutinib-treated CLL. About the research overall: Of the patients, about a dozen were relapsed/refractory, about 15 treatment-naive and 17 to 18 IGHV unmutated. Partial responders around 25, complete 2; some twelve progressed and around 15 stayed in remission by median roughly 73 months. Among the samples, the mean was approximately 250,000 productive templates and roughly 100,000 productive rearrangements.

Libraries were prepared by immunoSEQ multiplex PCR; TCRdb keeps only in-frame clonotypes and omits some of them. The repertoire holds under 200,000 clones, 81% seen once, with about 2% in the top ten. Germline lookup yields CDR1 SEHNR and CDR2 FQNEAQ (reference sequence). Trimming removed 1 base from V and 1 base from J, with 10 bases in between. The CDR3 consists of 15 residues. The sequence derives from a human donor with chronic lymphocytic leukemia. The source was PBMCs, collected after 12 months of ibrutinib treatment. This chain connects TRBV7-9 to TRBJ1-1; no clear D. CDR3 sequence reads: CASSLGDVWNTEAFF. The CDR3 DNA sequence: TGTGCCAGCAGCTTAGGCGATGTATGGAACACTGAAGCTTTCTTT.